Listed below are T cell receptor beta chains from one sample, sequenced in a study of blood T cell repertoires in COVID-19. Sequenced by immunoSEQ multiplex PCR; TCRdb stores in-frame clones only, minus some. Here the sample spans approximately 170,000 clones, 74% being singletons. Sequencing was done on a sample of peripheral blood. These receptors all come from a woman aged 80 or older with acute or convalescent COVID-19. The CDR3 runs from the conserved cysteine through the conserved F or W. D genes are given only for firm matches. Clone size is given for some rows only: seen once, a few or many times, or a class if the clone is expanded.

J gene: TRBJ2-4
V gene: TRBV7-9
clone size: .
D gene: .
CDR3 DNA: TGTGCCAGCAGCTTAGGTAGCGGAGGGGTCAAAAACATTCAGTACTTC
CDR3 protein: CASSLGSGGVKNIQYF

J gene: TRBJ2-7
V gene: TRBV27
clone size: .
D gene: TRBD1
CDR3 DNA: TGTGCCAGCAGTTTATCCCCTCTCGGACAGGGAGTCTCCTACGAGCAGTACTTC
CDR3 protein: CASSLSPLGQGVSYEQYF

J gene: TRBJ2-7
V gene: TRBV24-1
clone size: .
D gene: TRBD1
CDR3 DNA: TGTGCCACCAACCTGGACAGGCCGCCGTACGAGCAGTACTTC
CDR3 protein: CATNLDRPPYEQYF

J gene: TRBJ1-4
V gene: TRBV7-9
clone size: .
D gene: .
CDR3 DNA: TGTGCCAGCAGCTTATTGAACAGGGCAGGGGAAAAACTGTTTTTT
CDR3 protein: CASSLLNRAGEKLFF

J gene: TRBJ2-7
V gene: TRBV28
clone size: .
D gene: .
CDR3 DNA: TGTGCCAGCAGTCCCGGGACACCATTCTACGAGCAGTACTTC
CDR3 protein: CASSPGTPFYEQYF

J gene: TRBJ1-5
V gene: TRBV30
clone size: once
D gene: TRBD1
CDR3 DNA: TGTGCCTGGAGTCTAGGGACAGGGGAACAGCCCCAGCATTTT
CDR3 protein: CAWSLGTGEQPQHF

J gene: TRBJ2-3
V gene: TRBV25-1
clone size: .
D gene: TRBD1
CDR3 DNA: TGTGCCAGCAGTATAACCGGGACAGGGATGCCAGATACGCAGTATTTT
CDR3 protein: CASSITGTGMPDTQYF

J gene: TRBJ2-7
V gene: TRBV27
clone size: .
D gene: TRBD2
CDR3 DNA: TGTGCCAGCAGCAACCTTAGCGGGAGGTTAATAGGCTCCTACGAGCAGTACTTC
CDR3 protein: CASSNLSGRLIGSYEQYF

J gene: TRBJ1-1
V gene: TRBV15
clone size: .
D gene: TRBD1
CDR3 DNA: TGTGCCACCAGCATACGGACAGGGGCTAACGCGGGGACTGAAGCTTTCTTT
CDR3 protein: CATSIRTGANAGTEAFF

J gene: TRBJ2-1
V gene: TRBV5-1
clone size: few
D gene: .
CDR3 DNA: TGCGCCAGCAGCTTGGCGGGAGCAATCTACAATGAGCAGTTCTTC
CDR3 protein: CASSLAGAIYNEQFF

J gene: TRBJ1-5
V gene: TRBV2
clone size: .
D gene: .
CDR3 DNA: TGTGCCAGCAGCTTGCAGGGGAACGGTAATCAGTCCCAGCATTTT
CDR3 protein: CASSLQGNGNQSQHF

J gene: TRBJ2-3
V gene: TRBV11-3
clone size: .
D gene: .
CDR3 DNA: TGTGCCAGCAGCTTAAGCGGGCTCAGCACAGATACGCAGTATTTT
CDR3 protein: CASSLSGLSTDTQYF

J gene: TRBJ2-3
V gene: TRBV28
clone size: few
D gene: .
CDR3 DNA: TGTGCCAGCAGTTTACCGTGGGGGCAGACAGATACGCAGTATTTT
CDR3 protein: CASSLPWGQTDTQYF

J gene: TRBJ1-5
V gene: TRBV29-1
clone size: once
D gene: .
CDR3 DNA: TGCAGCGTTGGACCGGGGGGAAATCAGCCCCAGCATTTT
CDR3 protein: CSVGPGGNQPQHF

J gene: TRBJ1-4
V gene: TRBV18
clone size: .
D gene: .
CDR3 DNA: TGTGCCAGCTCACCCCCGACTACTAATGAAAAACTGTTTTTT
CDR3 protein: CASSPPTTNEKLFF

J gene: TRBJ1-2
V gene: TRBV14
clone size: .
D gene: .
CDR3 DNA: TGTGCCAGCAGCCAAGGACGATTTCGACAGGCTTCTAACTATGGCTACACCTTC
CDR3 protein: CASSQGRFRQASNYGYTF

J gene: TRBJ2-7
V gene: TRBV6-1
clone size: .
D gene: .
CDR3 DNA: TGTGCCAGCAGTGAAATGTCTAGCGAGAGATACGAGCAGTACTTC
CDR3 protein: CASSEMSSERYEQYF

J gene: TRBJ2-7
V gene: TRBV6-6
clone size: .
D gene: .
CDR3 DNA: TGTGCCAGCAGGCGGACATCGAGCTCCTACGAGCAGTACTTC
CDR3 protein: CASRRTSSSYEQYF

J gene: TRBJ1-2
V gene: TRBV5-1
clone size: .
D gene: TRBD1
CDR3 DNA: TGCGCCAGCAGCGGGGGGACAGTCTTTAGCTATGGCTACACCTTC
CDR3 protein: CASSGGTVFSYGYTF

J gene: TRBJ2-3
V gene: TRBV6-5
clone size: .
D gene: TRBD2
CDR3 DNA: TGTGCCAGCAGCAAAGCGGGGGGCACAGATACGCAGTATTTT
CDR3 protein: CASSKAGGTDTQYF

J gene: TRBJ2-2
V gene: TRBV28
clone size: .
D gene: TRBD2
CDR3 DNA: TGTGCCAGCAGTCCTTGGACTGGGACTAGCGGGACCGGGGAGCTGTTTTTT
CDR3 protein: CASSPWTGTSGTGELFF

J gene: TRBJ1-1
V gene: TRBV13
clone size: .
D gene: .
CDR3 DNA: TGTGCCAGCAGCTTAGAGACAGACACTGAAGCTTTCTTT
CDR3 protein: CASSLETDTEAFF

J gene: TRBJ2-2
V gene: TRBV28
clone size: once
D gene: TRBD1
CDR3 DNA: TGTGCCAGCAGAACCCCGGGACAGGGGACCACCGGGGAGCTGTTTTTT
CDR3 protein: CASRTPGQGTTGELFF

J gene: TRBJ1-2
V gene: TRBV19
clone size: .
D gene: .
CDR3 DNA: TGTGCCAGTAGTATACAGGATTCTGGCTACACCTTC
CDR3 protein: CASSIQDSGYTF

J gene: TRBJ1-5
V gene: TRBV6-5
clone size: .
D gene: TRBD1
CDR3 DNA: TGTGCCAGCAGTCGAACCGAGGACAGGGTATGGCCCCAGCATTTT
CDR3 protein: CASSRTEDRVWPQHF

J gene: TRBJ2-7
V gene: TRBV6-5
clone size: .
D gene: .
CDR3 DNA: TGTGCCAGCAGTTACTCCCGGGGGAACTACGAGCAGTACTTC
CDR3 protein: CASSYSRGNYEQYF

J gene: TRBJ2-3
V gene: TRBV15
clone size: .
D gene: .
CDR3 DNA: TGTGCCACCAGCAGAGATCAAGATACGCAGTATTTT
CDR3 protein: CATSRDQDTQYF

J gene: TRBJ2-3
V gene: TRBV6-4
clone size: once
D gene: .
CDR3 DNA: TGTGCCAGCAGTGATGTACACGGAGGCACAGATACGCAGTATTTT
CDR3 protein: CASSDVHGGTDTQYF

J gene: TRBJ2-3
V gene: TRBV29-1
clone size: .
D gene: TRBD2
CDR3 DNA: TGCAGCGTTGACGGGACTAGCGGGAGGATTCGCACAGATACGCAGTATTTT
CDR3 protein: CSVDGTSGRIRTDTQYF

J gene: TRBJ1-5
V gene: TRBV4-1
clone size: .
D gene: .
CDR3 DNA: TGCGCCAGCAGCCTGACCCGGCGGGCCCGTATGAGCAATCAGCCCCAGCATTTT
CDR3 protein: CASSLTRRARMSNQPQHF

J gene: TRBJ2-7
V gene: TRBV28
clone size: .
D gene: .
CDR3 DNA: TGTGCCAGCAGTTCCCAGGACAACGAGCAGTACTTC
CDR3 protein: CASSSQDNEQYF

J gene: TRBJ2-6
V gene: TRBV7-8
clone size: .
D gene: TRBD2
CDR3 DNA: TGTGCCACGTCGCGGGGGGCTCTCTCTGGGGCCAACGTCCTGACTTTC
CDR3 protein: CATSRGALSGANVLTF

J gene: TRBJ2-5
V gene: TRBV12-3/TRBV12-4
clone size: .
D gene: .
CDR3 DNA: TGTGCCAGCGCCGGGCGGGAAGAGACCCAGTACTTC
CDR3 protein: CASAGREETQYF

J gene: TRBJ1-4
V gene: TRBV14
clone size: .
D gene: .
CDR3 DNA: TGTGCCAGCAGCCAAGATTTAGCTAATGAAAAACTGTTTTTT
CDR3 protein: CASSQDLANEKLFF

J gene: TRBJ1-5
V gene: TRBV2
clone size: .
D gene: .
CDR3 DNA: TGTGCCAGCGGCGGGGGGAGCCGCAATCAGCCCCAGCATTTT
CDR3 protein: CASGGGSRNQPQHF

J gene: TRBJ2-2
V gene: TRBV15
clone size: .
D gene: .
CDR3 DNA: TGTGCCACCAGCAGAGGAGGGTACGGCGGGGAGCTGTTTTTT
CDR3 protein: CATSRGGYGGELFF

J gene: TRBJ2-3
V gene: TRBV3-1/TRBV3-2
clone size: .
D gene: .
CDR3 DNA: TGTGCCAGCAGCGACAATACAGATACGCAGTATTTT
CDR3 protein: CASSDNTDTQYF

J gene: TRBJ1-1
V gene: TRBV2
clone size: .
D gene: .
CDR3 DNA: TGTGCCAGCAGTGAAACGGTCGAGGGTGAAGCTTTCTTT
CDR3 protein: CASSETVEGEAFF

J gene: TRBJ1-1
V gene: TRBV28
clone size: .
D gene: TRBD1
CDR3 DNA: TGTGCCAGCAGGGGGACAGCGAACACTGAAGCTTTCTTT
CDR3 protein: CASRGTANTEAFF

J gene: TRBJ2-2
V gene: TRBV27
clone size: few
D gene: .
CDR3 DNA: TGTGCCAGCAGGCAAGCATCGGGGGCGAACACCGGGGAGCTGTTTTTT
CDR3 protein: CASRQASGANTGELFF

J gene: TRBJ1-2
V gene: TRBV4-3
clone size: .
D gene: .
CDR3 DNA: TGCGCCAGCAGCCAAGTCGGGGGGCAGCGAAGCTATGGCTACACCTTC
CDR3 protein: CASSQVGGQRSYGYTF

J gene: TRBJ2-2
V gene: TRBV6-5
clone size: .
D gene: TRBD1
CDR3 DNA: TGTGCCAGCAGCCAAGGACAGGGGGACACCGGGGAGCTGTTTTTT
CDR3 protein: CASSQGQGDTGELFF

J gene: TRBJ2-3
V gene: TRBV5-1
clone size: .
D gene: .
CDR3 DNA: TGCGCCAGCAGCATATCAGGGACAGATACGCAGTATTTT
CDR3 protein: CASSISGTDTQYF

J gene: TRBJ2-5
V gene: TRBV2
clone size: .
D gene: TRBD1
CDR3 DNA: TGTGCCAGCAGTGCGACAGGGGGCCAAGAGACCCAGTACTTC
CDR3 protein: CASSATGGQETQYF

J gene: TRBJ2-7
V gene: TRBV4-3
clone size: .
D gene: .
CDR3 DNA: TGCGCCAGCAGCCAAGAGTTGTCAGGGACAATCTACGAGCAGTACTTC
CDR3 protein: CASSQELSGTIYEQYF

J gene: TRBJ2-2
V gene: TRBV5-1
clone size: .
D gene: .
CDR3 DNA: TGCGCCAGCAGCCCTGGGGTCGCGGAGGCCACCGGGGAGCTGTTTTTT
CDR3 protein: CASSPGVAEATGELFF

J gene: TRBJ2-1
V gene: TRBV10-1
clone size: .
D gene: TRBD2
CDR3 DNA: TGCGCCAGCAGTGAGGCTCCCCTAGCGGGAGGTGATGAGCAGTTCTTC
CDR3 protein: CASSEAPLAGGDEQFF

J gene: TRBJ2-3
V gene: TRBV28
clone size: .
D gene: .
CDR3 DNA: TGTGCCAGCAGTTTGTCCAGCCGGGGGAGATATACGCAGTATTTT
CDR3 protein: CASSLSSRGRYTQYF

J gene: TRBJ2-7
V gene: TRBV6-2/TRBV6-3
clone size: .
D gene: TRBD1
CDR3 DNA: TGTGCCAGCAGTTACGGGACAGGGGGCGAGCAGTACTTC
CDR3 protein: CASSYGTGGEQYF

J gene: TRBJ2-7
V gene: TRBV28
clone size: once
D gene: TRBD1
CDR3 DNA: TGTGCCAGCAGTTCCGAATCGAGAACCGGGACAGGGGGCGTGCAGTACTTC
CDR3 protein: CASSSESRTGTGGVQYF

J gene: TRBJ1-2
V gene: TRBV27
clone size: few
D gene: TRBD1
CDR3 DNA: TGTGCCAGCAGTTACGGACAGGGAGGGATTTATGGCTACACCTTC
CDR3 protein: CASSYGQGGIYGYTF

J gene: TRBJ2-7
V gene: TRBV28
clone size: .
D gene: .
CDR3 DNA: TGTGCCAGCAGTATCACCGGGGGGACAGGTTTTTCCTACGAGCAGTACTTC
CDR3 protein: CASSITGGTGFSYEQYF

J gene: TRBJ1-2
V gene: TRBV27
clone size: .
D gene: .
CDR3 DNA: TGTGCCAGCAGTTTAGGCGGTGCTGGCTACACCTTC
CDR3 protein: CASSLGGAGYTF

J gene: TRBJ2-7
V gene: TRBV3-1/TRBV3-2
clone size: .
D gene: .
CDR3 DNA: TGTGCCAGCAGCCCAAACGACATGGGCGAGCAGTACTTC
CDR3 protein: CASSPNDMGEQYF

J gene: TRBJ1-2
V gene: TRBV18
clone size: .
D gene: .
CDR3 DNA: TGTGCCAGCTCACCGGACTCTACCGGCTACACCTTC
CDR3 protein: CASSPDSTGYTF

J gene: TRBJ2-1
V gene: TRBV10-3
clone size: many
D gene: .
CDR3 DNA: TGTGCCATCAGTGATCCCCAGCCCGGAGGGAGAGGGCATGAGCAGTTCTTC
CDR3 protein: CAISDPQPGGRGHEQFF

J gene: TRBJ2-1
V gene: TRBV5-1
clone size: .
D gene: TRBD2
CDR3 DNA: TGCGCCAGCAGCAACAGCGGGAGGCGGAATGAGCAGTTCTTC
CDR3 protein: CASSNSGRRNEQFF

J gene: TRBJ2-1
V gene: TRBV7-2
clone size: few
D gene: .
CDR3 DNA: TGTGCCAGCAGCTTAGCCGCGAGGGGGAACAATGAGCAGTTCTTC
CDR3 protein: CASSLAARGNNEQFF

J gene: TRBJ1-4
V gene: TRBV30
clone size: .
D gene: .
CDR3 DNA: TGTGCCTCAAAAGGACAGCCGGGGGAAAAACTGTTTTTT
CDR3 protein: CASKGQPGEKLFF

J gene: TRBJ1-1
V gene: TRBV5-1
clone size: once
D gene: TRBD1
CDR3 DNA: TGCGCCAGCAGCCCCTGGACAGGGGGTCGGAACACTGAAGCTTTCTTT
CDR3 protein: CASSPWTGGRNTEAFF